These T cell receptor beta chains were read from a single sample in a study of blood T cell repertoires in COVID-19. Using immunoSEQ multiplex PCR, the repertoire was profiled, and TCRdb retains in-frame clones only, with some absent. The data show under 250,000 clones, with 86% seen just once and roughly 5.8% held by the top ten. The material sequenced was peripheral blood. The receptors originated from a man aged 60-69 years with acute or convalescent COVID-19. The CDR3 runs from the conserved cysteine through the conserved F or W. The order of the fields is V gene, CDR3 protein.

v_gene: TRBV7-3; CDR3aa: CASTLGTSAYNEQFF
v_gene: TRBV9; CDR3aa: CASSNRNAYNSPLHF
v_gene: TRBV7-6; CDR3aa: CASIETGGNTGELFF
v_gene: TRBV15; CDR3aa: CATSRDLGLNTEAFF
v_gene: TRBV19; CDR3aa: CASRERDRDPYEQYF
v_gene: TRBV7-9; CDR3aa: CASSLQNIQYF
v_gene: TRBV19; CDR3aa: CASSGDQTGFYGYTF
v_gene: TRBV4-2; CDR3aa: CASSQLLTGGGEQFF
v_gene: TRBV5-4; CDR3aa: CASSVELGTGRNTEAFF
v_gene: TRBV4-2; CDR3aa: CASSQDSGGRLAGNPPRETQYF
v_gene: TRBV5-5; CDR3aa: CASSLTSGPYNEQFF
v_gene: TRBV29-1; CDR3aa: CSVEDWTSGRGNEQFF
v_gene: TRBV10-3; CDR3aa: CAISDRQGVRETQYF
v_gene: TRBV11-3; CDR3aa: CASTLGRGNTEAFF
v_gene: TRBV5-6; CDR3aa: CASSPPGGAGEQFF
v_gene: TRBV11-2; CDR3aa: CASSPPGALGYTF
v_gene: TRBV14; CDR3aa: CASSPGLAGGADTQYF
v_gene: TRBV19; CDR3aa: CASRPQGDQPQHF
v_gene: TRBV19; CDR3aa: CASTGGRTEAFF
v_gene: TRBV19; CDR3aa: CASTQGLNTEAFF
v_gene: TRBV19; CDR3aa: CASSISRGADTQYF
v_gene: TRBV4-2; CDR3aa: CASSQDRTAYGYTF
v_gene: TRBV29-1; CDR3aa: CSVAYAETQYF
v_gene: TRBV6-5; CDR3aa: CASSYARPSGNTIYF
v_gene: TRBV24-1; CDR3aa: CATGQGLLETQYF
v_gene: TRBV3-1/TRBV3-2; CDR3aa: CASSQHPSSYEQYF
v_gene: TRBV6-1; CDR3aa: CASSEGGGRVKQPQHF
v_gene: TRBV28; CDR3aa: CASRPGLAGGGLSTDTQYF
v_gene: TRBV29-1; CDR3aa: CSVLPLLAGETDTQYF
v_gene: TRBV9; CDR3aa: CASSPLAGLAGENEQFF
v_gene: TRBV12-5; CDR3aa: CASALDSTYQPQHF
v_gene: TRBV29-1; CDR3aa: CSVHQWGGETQYF